These T cell receptor beta chains were read from a single sample in a study of shared clonotypes between healthy human individuals. Sequencing used immunoSEQ multiplex PCR; TCRdb keeps in-frame clones, though not all of them. The data show about 100,000 clones, 68% seen once. Sequencing used memory CD8+ T cells sorted from blood. These receptors were collected from a woman aged 30 to 39 in good health. CDR3s include the opening cysteine and the closing phenylalanine or tryptophan. A D gene is named only where the DNA matches it firmly. Rows give clone size only sometimes, using once, few, many, or a class for an expanded clone.

V	J	D	size	DNA	CDR3
TRBV7-9	TRBJ2-1	.	.	TGTGCCAGCAGCACAGACCGGGACCGGCAGTTCTTC	CASSTDRDRQFF
TRBV18	TRBJ1-2	.	.	TGTGCCAGCTCACCAAATGCCAACGAACGGGGCTACACCTTC	CASSPNANERGYTF
TRBV5-4	TRBJ2-5	.	.	TGTGCCAGCAGCTTACCTCCGGGCCTCGAGCCGGAGACCCAGTACTTC	CASSLPPGLEPETQYF
TRBV4-1	TRBJ2-2	TRBD2	.	TGCGCCAGCAGCCTTCCGGCTAGCGGGCCGTTTACCGGGGAGCTGTTTTTT	CASSLPASGPFTGELFF
TRBV19	TRBJ1-5	.	many	TGTGCCAGTAGTATCGCAGGGGAGGCTCAGCCCCAGCATTTT	CASSIAGEAQPQHF
TRBV28	TRBJ2-7	TRBD1	.	TGTGCCAGCAGTTTTAGGGGCGGACAGGCTTACTACGAGCAGTACTTC	CASSFRGGQAYYEQYF
TRBV28	TRBJ1-5	TRBD1	.	TGTGCCAGCAGTTTTTCAGGGGGAGGTCAGCCCCAGCATTTT	CASSFSGGGQPQHF
TRBV5-1	TRBJ2-7	TRBD1	.	TGCGCCAGCAGCGTGACAGGGGGCACCTACGAGCAGTACTTC	CASSVTGGTYEQYF
TRBV6-5	TRBJ2-1	TRBD2	.	TGTGCCAGCACCCCGGGAGCGGGAGGGCCCCATGAGCAGTTCTTC	CASTPGAGGPHEQFF
TRBV2	TRBJ2-7	.	.	TGTGCCAGCACATTTCCAACTAAAGGGCTATCCTCCTACGAGCAGTACTTC	CASTFPTKGLSSYEQYF
TRBV18	TRBJ2-1	TRBD2	.	TGTGCCAGCTCGCCGGGACTAGCGGACAATGAGCAGTTCTTC	CASSPGLADNEQFF
TRBV6-6	TRBJ2-6	.	.	TGTGCCAGCAGTCCCGACAGGCCGGGGGCCAACGTCCTGACTTTC	CASSPDRPGANVLTF
TRBV19	TRBJ2-1	TRBD2	.	TGTGCCAGTAGTCTGCGACTAGCGGGAGGGCCATTAATCAATGAGCAGTTCTTC	CASSLRLAGGPLINEQFF
TRBV5-6	TRBJ1-2	TRBD1	.	TGTGCCAGCAGCTATTTAGACAGGGGCTATGGCTACACCTTC	CASSYLDRGYGYTF
TRBV11-2	TRBJ2-1	.	.	TGTGCCAGCAGCACTGCCTTGACCTCGCAACGATCTCACAATGAGCAGTTCTTC	CASSTALTSQRSHNEQFF
TRBV15	TRBJ1-4	.	few	TGTGCCACCAGCAGAGATAGGGGCAGCAGTGAAAAACTGTTTTTT	CATSRDRGSSEKLFF
TRBV5-1	TRBJ2-1	.	.	TGCGCCAGCGAGCTCGGGGCTGAGCAGTTCTTC	CASELGAEQFF
TRBV21-1	TRBJ2-2	.	.	TGTGCCAGCACTGACAGGGGATCCACTGGGGCCGGGGAGCTGTTTTTT	CASTDRGSTGAGELFF
TRBV4-2	TRBJ1-3	.	.	TGTGCCAGCAGCCAAGGGCGGACCTCTGGAAACACCATATATTTT	CASSQGRTSGNTIYF
TRBV13	TRBJ2-5	TRBD2	.	TGTGCCAGCAGCTTAGAGGGACTAGCGGGAGTTCTAGCTGAGACCCAGTACTTC	CASSLEGLAGVLAETQYF
TRBV11-2	TRBJ2-4	TRBD2	.	TGTGCCAGCAGCTTAGCGCCCGAGTATAGACCCCGGGAGGTTATTCAGTACTTC	CASSLAPEYRPREVIQYF
TRBV4-2	TRBJ1-3	TRBD1	.	TGTGCCAGCAGCCAACGACCTACCGGGACAGGATTTATGTTTGGAAACACCATATATTTT	CASSQRPTGTGFMFGNTIYF
TRBV10-3	TRBJ1-5	.	.	TGTGCCATCAGTATTCTCTCGCATCAGCCCCAGCATTTT	CAISILSHQPQHF
TRBV7-9	TRBJ1-4	.	.	TGTGCCAGCAGCTCAATCCTAACCCTAGCAACTAATGAAAAACTGTTTTTT	CASSSILTLATNEKLFF
TRBV19	TRBJ2-7	TRBD2	.	TGTGCCAGTAGTGTCCTTCTAGCGGGGAACTACGAGCAGTACTTC	CASSVLLAGNYEQYF
TRBV30	TRBJ1-1	.	.	TGTGCCTGGAGTGTTTTGGCTGAAGCTTTCTTT	CAWSVLAEAFF
TRBV6-6	TRBJ2-7	TRBD2	few	TGTGCCAGCACACCGTTAGCGGGAGTCTACGAGCAGTACTTC	CASTPLAGVYEQYF
TRBV7-2	TRBJ2-7	.	.	TGTGCCAGCAGCTGGGCGGGCAGCTCCTACGAGCAGTACTTC	CASSWAGSSYEQYF
TRBV7-8	TRBJ1-2	.	.	TGTGCCAGCAGCTCCCCGACCGACTATGGCTACACCTTC	CASSSPTDYGYTF
TRBV14	TRBJ2-1	TRBD2	.	TGTGCCAGCAGCCAAGGACGCGGAGGACTAGACAATGAGCAGTTCTTC	CASSQGRGGLDNEQFF
TRBV19	TRBJ1-5	.	.	TGTGCCAGTAGTATCGCAGGGGCGAGCAATCAGCCCCAGCATTTT	CASSIAGASNQPQHF